This T cell receptor (beta chain) was observed in a study of neurological immune-mediated disorders. Germline assignment: CDR1 SGHKS and CDR2 YYEKEE (reference sequence). The V end lost 6 bases, the J end lost 1 base, and 13 bases lay between the germline ends. The CDR3 runs to 14 residues. This clonotype was observed at least ten times. With 10-nucleotide random UMIs, 5'RACE was used to make the cDNA. TCRdb analysed the 5' RACE reads with MiXCR anew, one entry per CDR3 protein. The profile shows around 14,000 distinct CDR3 sequences, 10% of them singletons. Specimen: PBMCs. The source is a middle-aged woman in good health. V gene TRBV5-5 combines with J gene TRBJ1-1; D unclear. CDR3 nucleotide sequence: TGTGCCAGCACTACTCACGGGGAGAACACTGAAGCTTTCTTT. It translates to CASTTHGENTEAFF.